One sample yielded the 19 T cell receptor beta chains listed below, sequenced in a study of T cell responses to AZD1222 COVID-19 vaccine. Data came from immunoSEQ multiplex PCR; TCRdb stores just in-frame clones and leaves some out. Seen here are approximately 90,000 clones, about 90% observed once, and the top ten hold around 8%. Sequences were derived from peripheral blood, sampled on day 0 of AZD1222 vaccination. These TCRs come from an adult in good health.

The chain joins TRBV18 to TRBJ1-1; D is uncertain. Germline V lookup: CDR1 KGHSH, CDR2 LQKENI. Trimming removed 2 bases at V and 3 bases at J, with 16 bases between. The CDR3 runs 16 residues. The DNA of the CDR3 is TGTGCCAGCTCACCAGTATACGGCGATAGAGACACTGAAGCTTTCTTT. This encodes CASSPVYGDRDTEAFF.

This chain joins TRBV20-1 and TRBJ2-3; D not certain. Germline CDR1 DFQATT, CDR2 SNEGSKA (reference sequence). Trimming cost V 6 bases and J 0 bases, with 4 bases left between them. This CDR3 is 11 amino acids long. CDR3 amino acids: CSATSTDTQYF. DNA for the CDR3: TGCAGTGCCACCAGCACAGATACGCAGTATTTT.

The rearrangement links TRBV4-1 to TRBJ1-2; 9 bases match TRBD1. The CDR3 has 17 amino acids. Germline CDR1 and CDR2: MGHRA and YSYEKL. The ends lost 0 bases at V and 4 bases at J; junction bases unmatched: 9. Here the CDR3 DNA reads TGCGCCAGCAGCCAAGAGGGACAGGGAGGAACCATCTATGGCTACACCTTC. It codes for CASSQEGQGGTIYGYTF.

This rearrangement joins TRBV5-1 to TRBJ2-1; D perhaps matches TRBD2 (7 bases). The V end was cut by 2 bases, the J end by 6 bases, with 15 bases between. Germline CDR1 SGHRS, CDR2 YFSETQ. The CDR3 extends over 15 amino acids. CDR3 loop: CASSFGGLTGNEQFF. The CDR3 region has the DNA TGCGCCAGCAGCTTCGGGGGGCTTACGGGCAATGAGCAGTTCTTC.

The J gene is TRBJ1-6, the V gene TRBV4-1; D not resolved. This CDR3 has 17 amino acids. CDR1 is MGHRA and CDR2 is YSYEKL in the germline V gene. Deletions cut 0 bases from V and 6 bases from J, with 15 bases between. The CDR3 is CASSQEPPAASNSPLHF. The CDR3 region has the DNA TGCGCCAGCAGCCAAGAACCCCCCGCAGCCAGTAATTCACCCCTCCACTTT.

The chain employs TRBV5-1 and TRBJ2-7; 9 bases agree with TRBD1. V lost 0 bases, J lost 4 bases, and 11 bases stayed unmatched. In germline, CDR1 is SGHRS, CDR2 YFSETQ. The CDR3 covers 17 residues. CDR3 protein: CASSLVGAGTGSYEQYF. The CDR3 bases are TGCGCCAGCAGCTTGGTTGGGGCCGGGACAGGGTCGTACGAGCAGTACTTC.

The J gene is TRBJ2-5, the V gene TRBV6-4; D perhaps matches TRBD2 (7 bases). Trimming shortened V by 6 bases and J by 1 base, and 18 bases separated the two germline ends. The CDR3 has 16 amino acids. Germline CDR1 and CDR2: MRHNA and SNTAGT. The chain's CDR3 is CASSTPSRGAQETQYF. The CDR3 DNA reads TGTGCCAGCAGCACACCGTCCCGGGGGGCCCAAGAGACCCAGTACTTC.

The table lists this clone with a few counts. This rearrangement joins TRBV9 to TRBJ1-6; D gene ambiguous. CDR3 length equals 15 residues. The germline CDR1 and CDR2 sequences are SGDLS and YYNGEE. The V gene lost 1 base and the J gene lost 7 bases, with 12 bases spanning the gap. CDR3 nucleotides: TGTGCCAGCAGCGTACTTCCGAATTCGAATTCACCCCTCCACTTT. Residues: CASSVLPNSNSPLHF.

The chain couples TRBV7-9 to TRBJ1-5; the D is unclear. The CDR3 has 13 amino acids. Germline V CDR1 and CDR2: SEHNR, FQNEAQ (reference sequence). The V end lost 1 base, the J end lost 9 bases, and 10 bases lay between the germline ends. The CDR3 nucleotides are TGTGCCAGCAGCTTAGAAAACAACCGGCCCCAGCATTTT. Its protein is CASSLENNRPQHF.

The chain couples TRBV3-1 (or the pseudogene TRBV3-2) to TRBJ1-6; D gene unclear. V dropped 11 bases and J dropped 0 bases, with 8 bases sitting between them. CDR1 LGHDT and CDR2 YNNKEL come from the germline V gene (reference sequence). CDR3 size: 13 residues. The CDR3 is CAVGSSYNSPLHF. The CDR3, as DNA: TGTGCCGTGGGAAGCTCCTATAATTCACCCCTCCACTTT.

This chain uses TRBV29-1 with TRBJ2-7; the D is unclear. The CDR3 is made up of 12 amino acids. CDR1 and CDR2 (germline): SQVTM, ANQGSEA. V was cut by 4 bases and J by 0 bases, with 7 bases left in between. The CDR3 DNA sequence: TGCAGCGTTGGTAGGGTCTCCTACGAGCAGTACTTC. Translated, it gives CSVGRVSYEQYF.

This rearrangement joins TRBV19 to TRBJ2-7, with D unresolved. The germline CDR1 and CDR2 sequences are LNHDA and SQIVND (reference sequence). V lost 6 bases and J 5 bases, leaving 11 bases between the germline ends. The CDR3 runs 12 residues. CDR3 nucleotides: TGTGCCAGTAGCCTGAACGGTAACGAGCAGTACTTC. It is translated as CASSLNGNEQYF.

The V gene is TRBV4-3, the J gene TRBJ1-2; D gene uncertain. The CDR3 is made up of 15 amino acids. CDR1 and CDR2 from the germline V gene are LGHNA and YSLEER. With 0 bases removed from V and 2 bases from J, the gap between germline ends came to 10 bases. The CDR3 nucleotides read TGCGCCAGCAGCCAAGATCAAAGGCAGAACTATGGCTACACCTTC. Encoded protein: CASSQDQRQNYGYTF.

The chain couples TRBV6-2 or TRBV6-3 to TRBJ2-1; 8 bases match TRBD1. CDR3 length: 15 residues. V dropped 5 bases and J dropped 6; count of bases not matched to a gene: 9. Germline V gene data show CDR1 as MNHEY and CDR2 as SVGEGT. The CDR3 here is CASSERQGPTNEQFF. The CDR3 DNA follows: TGTGCCAGCAGTGAGCGACAGGGGCCCACCAATGAGCAGTTCTTC.

The chain employs TRBV2 and TRBJ2-3; 14 nucleotides agree with TRBD2. CDR3 length: 16 amino acids. The ends lost 4 bases at V and 10 bases at J; junction bases unmatched: 10. CDR1 is SNHLY, CDR2 FYNNEI, per germline. This CDR3 reads CASSAGLAGAGASQYF. The CDR3 DNA sequence: TGTGCCAGCAGTGCGGGACTAGCGGGGGCCGGTGCCTCGCAGTATTTT.

This chain joins TRBV4-1 and TRBJ2-3, with TRBD2 matching over 14 bases. The CDR3 sequence is 20 residues long. Losses at the gene ends were 4 bases for V and 2 bases for J; bases not matched to a gene: 14. Germline CDR1 is MGHRA and CDR2 is YSYEKL. CDR3 protein: CASSRSGTSGGRNPTDTQYF. Written as DNA, the CDR3 is TGCGCCAGCAGCCGGTCCGGGACTAGCGGGGGCCGGAACCCCACAGATACGCAGTATTTT.

J is TRBJ2-1 and V is TRBV6-6, with TRBD2 matching over 13 bases. Germline CDR1 reads MNHNY; CDR2 reads SVGAGI (reference sequence). The CDR3 is made up of 15 amino acids. The trim removed 5 bases at V and 5 bases at J, leaving 3 bases unmatched. The CDR3 region is CASSLGLAGNNEQFF. The CDR3 DNA reads TGTGCCAGCAGTCTGGGACTAGCGGGGAACAATGAGCAGTTCTTC.

This chain links TRBV5-1 with TRBJ2-2; TRBD2 matches 7 bases. This CDR3 has 15 residues. Trimming removed 0 bases from V and 1 base from J; junction bases left unmatched: 0. Germline-derived CDR1 and CDR2 are SGHRS and YFSETQ. CDR3 protein: CASSLGGGNTGELFF. CDR3 nucleotides: TGCGCCAGCAGCTTGGGCGGGGGGAACACCGGGGAGCTGTTTTTT.

This clone was seen a few times. The chain employs TRBV6-2 or TRBV6-3 and TRBJ1-2; 8 bases are shared with TRBD1. The CDR3 is made up of 13 amino acids. Per germline, CDR1 MNHEY and CDR2 SVGEGT. J gave up 2 bases and V 5 bases, and 1 base lay outside the gene matches. The CDR3 bases are TGTGCCAGCAGTCGACAGGGGAACTATGGCTACACCTTC. Its translation is CASSRQGNYGYTF.